One and the same sample provided the 32 T cell receptor beta chains below, sequenced in a study of blood T cell repertoires in COVID-19. Produced via immunoSEQ multiplex PCR; TCRdb's table is partial and in-frame only. This sample carries some 49,000 clones, more than 85% of them seen once, and the ten largest clones take 6.5%. Sequenced: peripheral blood. The receptor set was obtained from a man aged 50-59 years with active COVID-19.

The chain has TRBV5-6 and TRBJ1-5, with no clear D. From germline, CDR1 is SGHDT and CDR2 YYEEEE. The V end was cut by 7 bases, the J end by 6 bases, with 17 bases between. This CDR3 region has 14 residues. The CDR3 DNA follows: TGTGCCAGCGTTCCTGATTTGAGAAGTCAGCCCCAGCATTTT. Its translation is CASVPDLRSQPQHF.

CDR3 DNA: TGTGCCAGCAGCCCTCGACAGAAAGAGACCCAGTACTTC. Amino acid sequence: CASSPRQKETQYF. The chain couples TRBV11-2 to TRBJ2-5, with D maybe TRBD1 (5 bases). Germline assignment: CDR1 SGHAT and CDR2 FQNNGV. Trimming stripped 5 bases from V and 3 bases from J, with 10 bases between. CDR3 size: 13 residues.

V and J are TRBV6-6 and TRBJ2-3, with TRBD2 matching over 13 bases. Trimming removed 4 bases from V and 4 bases from J; junction bases left unmatched: 5. Germline V gene sequence: CDR1 MNHNY, CDR2 SVGAGI (reference sequence). This CDR3 has 16 residues. The CDR3 reads CASSSRLAGGSDTQYF. CDR3 sequence (DNA): TGTGCCAGCAGTTCCAGACTAGCGGGGGGTTCAGATACGCAGTATTTT.

This chain links TRBV7-6 with TRBJ2-5; TRBD2 agrees at 15 bases. The V segment lost 5 bases and the J segment 2 bases; nucleotides outside the gene matches: 3. This CDR3 contains 16 residues. Per germline, CDR1 SGHVS and CDR2 FNYEAQ. CDR3 loop: CASSLGTSGRQETQYF. The CDR3 DNA follows: TGTGCCAGCAGCCTAGGGACTAGCGGGAGGCAAGAGACCCAGTACTTC.

This clone came up once. The rearrangement links TRBV5-1 to TRBJ2-7; D is undetermined. CDR3 size: 13 residues. V was pared by 4 bases and J by 6 bases, with 14 bases between. Germline V gives CDR1 SGHRS, CDR2 YFSETQ. The DNA for the CDR3 is TGCGCCAGCAGCCGATCCACCCCGGTCGAGCAGTACTTC. Its translation is CASSRSTPVEQYF.

The rearrangement uses TRBV7-2 and TRBJ2-1; 15 nucleotides align to TRBD2. Germline assignment: CDR1 SGHTA and CDR2 FQGNSA. The CDR3 extends over 15 amino acids. With 3 bases clipped from V and 10 bases from J, the junction kept 4 bases outside the gene matches. In DNA form, the CDR3 reads TGTGCCAGCAGCTTCGGACTAGCGGGGGGGGGCGAGCAGTTCTTC. Translation: CASSFGLAGGGEQFF.

This clone was recorded a few times. This sequence joins TRBV7-2 and TRBJ1-6; perhaps TRBD1 as D (5 bases). Per germline, CDR1 SGHTA and CDR2 FQGNSA. V lost 5 bases to trimming and J lost 11 bases, with 13 bases between them. The CDR3 extends over 13 amino acids. The CDR3 coding sequence is TGTGCCAGCAGCGCGTCAGGGCCTCCACCCCTCCACTTT. Protein sequence: CASSASGPPPLHF.

The genes are TRBV18 and TRBJ2-5, with D tentatively TRBD1 (5 bases). The germline V and J ends were trimmed by 4 bases and 9 bases, with 24 bases remaining between them. Germline lookup yields CDR1 KGHSH and CDR2 LQKENI. The CDR3 has 16 residues. The CDR3 DNA is TGTGCCAGCTCACACTACTCGACAGTTACCGATAGTTCCCAGTACTTC. It encodes CASSHYSTVTDSSQYF.

The chain recombines TRBV6-2 or TRBV6-3 with TRBJ1-2; TRBD1 agrees at 8 bases. The CDR3 has 17 residues. Germline V lookup: CDR1 MNHEY, CDR2 SVGEGT. V shed 0 bases, J shed 0 bases, and the junction held 6 bases outside the gene matches. The DNA for the CDR3 is TGTGCCAGCAGTTACTCGAGCAGGGGGCGAGCTAACTATGGCTACACCTTC. It translates to CASSYSSRGRANYGYTF.

The rearrangement joins TRBV11-2 to TRBJ1-1; TRBD1 matches at 9 bases. V lost 5 bases and J lost 2; bases outside the gene matches: 6. The CDR3 runs to 15 residues. Germline V gene lookup returns CDR1 SGHAT and CDR2 FQNNGV. The chain's CDR3 is CASSITGGVNTEAFF. The CDR3, as DNA: TGTGCCAGCAGCATAACAGGGGGCGTTAACACTGAAGCTTTCTTT.

This clone appeared a single time. V is TRBV27 and J is TRBJ2-7, with TRBD1 matching 8 bases. Germline V gene sequence: CDR1 MNHEY, CDR2 SMNVEV (reference sequence). This CDR3 contains 15 residues. V shed 4 bases and J 2 bases; nucleotides not matched to a gene: 7. CDR3 bases: TGTGCCAGCAGTTACCGGACAGGGTCGACCTACGAGCAGTACTTC. It specifies CASSYRTGSTYEQYF.

This clone was seen only a few times. This chain uses TRBV2 with TRBJ1-2, with 8 positions matching TRBD1. V dropped 9 bases and J dropped 8; count of bases not matched to a gene: 17. The CDR3 totals 15 residues. Germline-derived CDR1 and CDR2 are SNHLY and FYNNEI. The CDR3 loop reads CASILGQDPLWGYTF. CDR3 coding DNA: TGTGCCAGTATTTTGGGACAGGACCCTTTATGGGGCTACACCTTC. Full variable domain (rest looked up from reference TRBV2 and TRBJ1-2): EPEVTQTPSHQVTQMGQEVILRCVPISNHLYFYWYRQILGQKVEFLVSFYNNEISEKSEIFDDQFSVERPDGSNFTLKIRSTKLEDSAMYFCASILGQDPLWGYTFGSGTRLTVV.

The chain carries TRBV7-9 and TRBJ1-2, with 8 positions matching TRBD1. Trimming removed 5 bases from V and 7 bases from J; junction bases left unmatched: 12. This CDR3 comprises 15 residues. Germline CDR1 is SEHNR and CDR2 is FQNEAQ (reference sequence). CDR3 in amino acids: CASSPGTGPTSGYTF. In DNA, the CDR3 is TGTGCCAGCAGCCCAGGGACAGGTCCCACCAGTGGCTACACCTTC. Full variable domain (missing parts from reference TRBV7-9 and TRBJ1-2): DTGVSQNPRHKITKRGQNVTFRCDPISEHNRLYWYRQTLGQGPEFLTYFQNEAQLEKSRLLSDRFSAERPKGSFSTLEIQRTEQGDSAMYLCASSPGTGPTSGYTFGSGTRLTVV.

This clone was counted between two and nine times. The rearrangement joins TRBV6-5 to TRBJ1-1; TRBD1 matches at 12 bases. Per the germline V gene, CDR1 is MNHEY and CDR2 is SVGAGI. The CDR3 is 15 amino acids. Trimming took 6 bases from V and 1 from J; bases not matched to a gene: 3. The CDR3 spells CASRGQGAGNTEAFF. The CDR3 DNA is TGTGCCAGCAGGGGACAGGGGGCGGGGAACACTGAAGCTTTCTTT.

The V gene is TRBV28, the J gene TRBJ1-1; TRBD1 aligns across 8 bases. This CDR3 is built from 14 residues. Germline trimming cut 3 bases from V and 3 bases from J; bases unmatched to any gene: 3. In germline, CDR1 is MDHEN, CDR2 SYDVKM. The CDR3 sequence is CASSLPGGHTEAFF. CDR3 DNA: TGTGCCAGCAGTTTGCCAGGGGGCCACACTGAAGCTTTCTTT.

The V call is TRBV7-2, the J call TRBJ2-7, with 9 bases matching TRBD2. This CDR3 is built from 15 residues. Germline V lookup: CDR1 SGHTA, CDR2 FQGNSA. The ends lost 2 bases at V and 2 bases at J; junction bases unmatched: 4. The CDR3 DNA reads as TGTGCCAGCAGCTTATCGCGGGGGGGACCCTACGAGCAGTACTTC. Translation: CASSLSRGGPYEQYF.

This chain joins TRBV6-2 or TRBV6-3 and TRBJ2-7; 8 bases line up with TRBD2. V dropped 2 bases and J dropped 3; count of bases not matched to a gene: 12. Per the germline V gene, CDR1 is MNHEY and CDR2 is SVGEGT. This CDR3 contains 17 residues. CDR3 sequence: CASSYPSWVAGNYEQYF. The CDR3 DNA sequence: TGTGCCAGCAGTTACCCGAGTTGGGTAGCGGGGAACTACGAGCAGTACTTC.

This rearrangement joins TRBV11-2 to TRBJ2-7; D may be TRBD1 (6 bases). V was pared by 3 bases and J by 0 bases, with 24 bases between. The CDR3 has 19 residues. Per germline, CDR1 SGHAT and CDR2 FQNNGV. Here the CDR3 DNA reads TGTGCCAGCAGCTTTCTTTTGCCGACAGGCAGATATGCCTCCTACGAGCAGTACTTC. This sequence encodes CASSFLLPTGRYASYEQYF.

This chain joins TRBV29-1 and TRBJ2-1; D may be TRBD1 (5 bases). The germline V gene has CDR1 SQVTM and CDR2 ANQGSEA. The CDR3 has 12 residues. The V end lost 4 bases, the J end lost 9 bases, and 13 bases lay between the germline ends. CDR3 sequence: CSVATAYPEQFF. The CDR3 DNA reads as TGCAGCGTTGCGACAGCTTATCCTGAGCAGTTCTTC.

This clone was counted once. CDR3 residues: CASSLYTKTSGGSYNEQFF. The CDR3, as DNA: TGTGCCAGCAGTTTATATACGAAGACTAGCGGGGGCTCATACAATGAGCAGTTCTTC. The rearrangement joins TRBV28 to TRBJ2-1; 12 bases match TRBD2. Trimming took 1 base from V and 4 from J; bases not matched to a gene: 11. Germline lookup yields CDR1 MDHEN and CDR2 SYDVKM. The CDR3 has 19 residues.

This chain joins TRBV11-2 and TRBJ2-3; 8 bases are a match to TRBD2. Germline V gene lookup returns CDR1 SGHAT and CDR2 FQNNGV. The CDR3 is 19 amino acids. V lost 2 bases, J lost 3 bases, and 16 bases stayed unmatched. CDR3 sequence: CASSLSFSLRGGWTDTQYF. The CDR3 DNA reads as TGTGCCAGCAGCTTATCCTTTAGTCTCCGGGGGGGCTGGACAGATACGCAGTATTTT.

This chain joins TRBV18 and TRBJ2-7; TRBD1 agrees at 7 bases. This CDR3 is built from 15 residues. J lost 3 bases, V lost 6 bases, and 11 bases had no gene match. Per the germline V gene, CDR1 is KGHSH and CDR2 is LQKENI. CDR3 nucleotides: TGTGCCAGCTCCCGGGCCCGGGACAGTGGCTACGAGCAGTACTTC. It encodes CASSRARDSGYEQYF.

V and J are TRBV7-6 and TRBJ2-7, with TRBD2 matching over 10 bases. With 0 bases clipped from V and 0 bases from J, the junction kept 8 bases outside the gene matches. From germline, CDR1 is SGHVS and CDR2 FNYEAQ. CDR3 length: 18 amino acids. CDR3 amino acids: CASSLAASGGRYSYEQYF. For the CDR3, the DNA is TGTGCCAGCAGCTTAGCAGCTAGCGGGGGACGATACTCCTACGAGCAGTACTTC.

This clone was counted between two and nine times. V gene TRBV5-1 combines with J gene TRBJ2-7; 9 bases are a match to TRBD1. Germline CDR1 SGHRS, CDR2 YFSETQ. V lost 4 bases, J lost 0 bases, and 5 bases stayed unmatched. CDR3 length: 15 residues. This CDR3 is CASSLTGGSSYEQYF. The CDR3 DNA is TGCGCCAGCAGCCTGACAGGGGGGAGCTCCTACGAGCAGTACTTC.

The rearrangement links TRBV19 to TRBJ1-1; TRBD1 matches 8 bases. The length of the CDR3 is 17 residues. Unmatched junction bases numbered 17, after V lost 3 bases and J lost 8 bases. CDR1 is LNHDA and CDR2 is SQIVND in the germline V gene (reference sequence). The CDR3 region is CASSIIGRGRDGDEAFF. DNA of the CDR3: TGTGCCAGTAGTATTATTGGCAGGGGGCGCGATGGGGACGAAGCTTTCTTT. The variable domain in full, with the rest retrieved from reference TRBV19 and TRBJ1-1, is DGGITQSPKYLFRKEGQNVTLSCEQNLNHDAMYWYRQDPGQGLRLIYYSQIVNDFQKGDIAEGYSVSREKKESFPLTVTSAQKNPTAFYLCASSIIGRGRDGDEAFFGQGTRLTVV.

The CDR3 DNA reads TGTGCCAGCAGTATTTCACAGGGGGGCGAAAGAGAAAAACTGTTTTTT. It encodes CASSISQGGEREKLFF. The gene calls are TRBV6-6 and TRBJ1-4, with 8 bases lining up with TRBD1. CDR3 size: 16 residues. Trimming cost V 5 bases and J 8 bases; bases outside gene matches: 13. Germline CDR1 and CDR2: MNHNY and SVGAGI (reference sequence).

The chain recombines TRBV7-6 with TRBJ2-3; TRBD2 is a possible D gene (6 bases). The CDR3 runs to 14 residues. V dropped 2 bases and J dropped 3 bases, with 9 bases sitting between them. Germline V gene sequence: CDR1 SGHVS, CDR2 FNYEAQ. In DNA form, the CDR3 reads TGTGCCAGCAGCTTATTTGGGGGGACAGATACGCAGTATTTT. Encoded protein: CASSLFGGTDTQYF.

The chain combines TRBV6-5 with TRBJ1-2; TRBD1 matches 9 bases. The V and J ends lost 7 bases and 6 bases, in that order; junction bases with no gene match: 6. The germline V gene has CDR1 MNHEY and CDR2 SVGAGI. This CDR3 has 13 residues. CDR3 in amino acids: CASNPRDRDGYTF. The CDR3 DNA is TGTGCCAGCAACCCTCGGGACAGGGATGGCTACACCTTC.

The chain combines TRBV14 with TRBJ2-5; D call uncertain. The CDR3 spans 11 residues. Germline lookup yields CDR1 SGHDN and CDR2 FVKESK. V was pared by 4 bases and J by 5 bases, with 5 bases between. The CDR3 reads CASSPGETQYF. The DNA of the CDR3 is TGTGCCAGCAGCCCCGGGGAGACCCAGTACTTC.

This clone was recorded only once. This rearrangement joins TRBV7-2 to TRBJ2-3; D gene ambiguous. Germline-derived CDR1 and CDR2 are SGHTA and FQGNSA. CDR3 length: 14 amino acids. V was cut by 5 bases and J by 5 bases, with 14 bases left in between. The CDR3: CASSRALSGDTQYF. The CDR3 DNA follows: TGTGCCAGCAGCAGAGCCCTCTCAGGAGATACGCAGTATTTT.

This rearrangement joins TRBV6-5 to TRBJ1-6; D perhaps matches TRBD1 (5 bases). The V and J ends lost 7 bases and 11 bases respectively, with 6 bases between them. Germline CDR1 is MNHEY and CDR2 is SVGAGI. The CDR3 totals 10 residues. In DNA form, the CDR3 reads TGTGCCAGCAAACAGGCACCCCTCCACTTT. Residues: CASKQAPLHF.

The chain is built from TRBV27 and TRBJ1-1, with TRBD1 matching 7 bases. Germline loops: CDR1 MNHEY, CDR2 SMNVEV (reference sequence). The CDR3 runs 14 residues. The J segment lost 3 bases and the V segment lost 5 bases, leaving 6 bases of the junction unmatched. The CDR3 DNA is TGTGCCAGCAGTATCGACAGGGAGTACACTGAAGCTTTCTTT. It translates to CASSIDREYTEAFF.